Reported below is one T cell receptor (beta chain). The clone's antigen remains unknown. No quality values exist for individual bases; no much larger clone is one base distant. Patients with a history of autoimmune disease or receiving systemic immunosuppression were excluded from the trial. Peripheral blood for TCR sequencing was drawn from every dose cohort at baseline, at cycle 4 day 1 and at cycle 7 day 1. The samples were taken from a phase I, first-in-human, multicenter, open-label dose-escalation trial of ivuxolimab. Adults with locally advanced or metastatic head and neck squamous cell, hepatocellular, melanoma or renal cell carcinoma were enrolled in the trial. Before TCR sequencing, CD4+ T cells and CD8+ T cells were sorted from peripheral blood as separate populations. The data are from a study of OX40 agonist ivuxolimab in advanced cancers. Study-level background: Ivuxolimab, which targeted the costimulatory receptor OX40 (CD134), was an agonistic, fully human IgG2 monoclonal antibody. Prior anti-PD-1, anti-PD-L1 or anti-CTLA-4 therapy was permitted, and about two fifths of dose-escalation patients had received checkpoint inhibitors. The paper covers the monotherapy dose-escalation part of the phase I ivuxolimab trial, which included N ≈ 50 patients. In the dose-escalation cohort, over 65% of patients were male, and the mean age was roughly 60 years, with a range of roughly 20 to 85. The purpose of peripheral TCRbeta sequencing was to test whether ivuxolimab changed TCR sequence diversity and led to clonal T-cell expansion. Partial responses occurred in three dose-escalation patients: two with cutaneous melanoma and one with hepatocellular carcinoma. Of the roughly 52 dose-escalation patients, hepatocellular carcinoma was present in around 19, melanoma in approximately 15, renal cell carcinoma in 9 and head and neck cancer in 9. Intravenous ivuxolimab was administered to patients every 2 weeks at six dose levels: 0.01, 0.1, 0.3, 1.5, 3 and 10 mg/kg. Findings and caveats that apply to the study as a whole: In the 0.1-3.0 mg/kg groups, partial responders were among the patients with the lowest normalized peripheral clonal expansion, particularly in CD8+ T cells. The antigen specificity of the peripheral T cells that underwent clonal expansion was not determined. After ivuxolimab, CD8+ T cells had more expanded clones than CD4+ T cells on average. At doses of 0.1 to 3.0 mg/kg, clonal expansion of both CD4+ and CD8+ blood T cells was observed from baseline to week 6. Low levels of normalized T-cell clonal expansion were also seen in some nonresponding patients.

For sequencing of the TCRbeta CDR3 region, genomic DNA was extracted from the sorted cells. The immunoSEQ Assay was used for sequencing of TCRbeta CDR3 regions. This is the immuneACCESS table as TCRdb keeps it, with only in-frame sequences that have V and J called. A part of the clones is gone; compared with another copy, unresolved V genes explain less than half, and the rest is unexplained. The sample data list about 78,000 clones, and 92% of these were observed just once. The ten largest make up approximately 3% of the sample. The germline V gene yields MGHRA for CDR1 and YSYEKL for CDR2. V loses 1 base at its end and J loses 5 bases; junction bases beyond the gene matches: 8. The CDR3 goes from the cysteine to the phenylalanine over 17 residues. Left in the record is the CDR3 DNA by itself, 51 bases read in frame from the first base.

This sequence uses TRBV4-1 and TRBJ2-1; the central 10 bases match TRBD2. The source is an adult with an advanced solid tumor such as melanoma, head and neck, liver or kidney cancer. The sequencing used CD4+ or CD8+ T cells sorted from blood, collected in a trial of the OX40 agonist ivuxolimab. DNA sequence: TGCGCCAGCAGCCAAGTTGATATGGGACTAGCGAACAATGAGCAGTTCTTC. This is translated as CASSQVDMGLANNEQFF.